The rows below give T cell receptor beta chains drawn from one sample of a study of T-cell memory formation after mild COVID-19. In TCRdb, the 5' RACE reads were re-called with MiXCR into one record per CDR3 protein. This table has some 260,000 distinct CDR3 sequences, roughly 15% appearing once. Sequenced sample: PBMCs or a T cell subset sorted from them (not recorded which). Receptors were obtained from a man aged 18 to 30 who had mild COVID-19 (a few samples of this study predate the infection). Cell type and time point are not known. CDR3s include the opening cysteine and the closing phenylalanine or tryptophan. Fields, in order: D gene, V gene, J gene, clone size, CDR3 protein, CDR3 DNA. The D gene is left open where the match is weak. Clone size, where shown, is once, few, many, or a class for clones that have expanded.

-	TRBV7-9	TRBJ1-1	few	CASSLQQGTEAFF	TGTGCCAGCAGCTTACAACAGGGTACTGAAGCTTTCTTT
-	TRBV27	TRBJ2-3	-	CATGRGAQGTQYF	TGTGCGACAGGGAGGGGAGCACAAGGGACGCAGTATTTT
TRBD1	TRBV5-1	TRBJ1-1	-	CASSADRASEAFF	TGCGCCAGCAGCGCCGACAGGGCCTCTGAAGCTTTCTTT
-	TRBV11-1	TRBJ2-1	-	CASSLEAWQLNEQFF	TGTGCCAGCAGCTTAGAGGCTTGGCAGCTTAATGAGCAGTTCTTC
TRBD1	TRBV5-1	TRBJ1-6	few	CASSLEVDRGSPLHF	TGCGCCAGCAGCTTGGAGGTAGACAGGGGTTCACCCCTCCACTTT
-	TRBV18	TRBJ2-7	-	CASSPERGEQYF	TGTGCCAGCTCACCTGAGAGGGGCGAGCAGTACTTC
TRBD1	TRBV12-3/TRBV12-4	TRBJ1-2	few	CASSLSRGLYGYTF	TGTGCCAGCAGTTTATCTAGGGGGCTCTATGGCTACACCTTC
TRBD1	TRBV6-2/TRBV6-3	TRBJ1-3	few	CASSSGTARSGNTIYF	TGTGCCAGCAGCTCCGGGACAGCCCGCTCTGGAAACACCATATATTTT
TRBD2	TRBV5-4	TRBJ2-3	many	CASSRTSGGSTDTQYF	TGTGCCAGCAGCCGGACTAGCGGGGGGAGCACAGATACGCAGTATTTT
TRBD1	TRBV19	TRBJ1-2	-	CASSIGMGQGYYGYTF	TGTGCCAGTAGTATCGGTATGGGACAGGGCTACTATGGCTACACCTTC
TRBD2	TRBV6-2/TRBV6-3	TRBJ2-4	-	CASSRTSGEGIQYF	TGTGCCAGCAGTCGGACTAGCGGGGAGGGCATTCAGTACTTC
-	TRBV19	TRBJ2-3	-	CASSIMEGETDTQYF	TGTGCCAGTAGTATCATGGAGGGAGAGACAGATACGCAGTATTTT
TRBD1	TRBV7-2	TRBJ1-1	-	CASSWGQGAGGTEAFF	TGTGCCAGCAGCTGGGGACAGGGGGCAGGCGGCACTGAAGCTTTCTTT
TRBD2	TRBV12-3/TRBV12-4	TRBJ2-1	many	CASSPGGSGNEQFF	TGTGCCAGCAGTCCGGGGGGGTCCGGCAATGAGCAGTTCTTC
TRBD2	TRBV18	TRBJ2-1	many	CASSPPAGYNEQFF	TGTGCCAGCTCACCTCCAGCGGGGTACAATGAGCAGTTCTTC
-	TRBV5-1	TRBJ2-2	-	CASSPGGTGHTGEMFF	TGCGCCAGCAGTCCTGGGGGGACGGGCCACACCGGGGAGATGTTTTTT
-	TRBV2	TRBJ1-4	few	CASRKLIATNEKLFF	TGTGCCAGCAGAAAGCTAATAGCAACTAATGAAAAACTGTTTTTT
TRBD1	TRBV4-2	TRBJ2-5	-	CASSRQGDRIPETQYF	TGTGCCAGCAGCCGCCAGGGGGATCGGATCCCAGAGACCCAGTACTTC
TRBD2	TRBV6-5	TRBJ2-7	few	CASSYSPNGQRGIYF	TGTGCCAGCAGTTACTCGCCTAACGGTCAGCGGGGGATCTACTTC
-	TRBV6-1	TRBJ1-2	few	CANSDLLRGGYTF	TGTGCCAACTCGGACCTATTAAGGGGTGGCTACACCTTC
-	TRBV29-1	TRBJ1-1	-	CSVDAQPNTEAFF	TGCAGCGTTGATGCGCAGCCGAACACTGAAGCTTTCTTT
-	TRBV20-1	TRBJ1-4	few	CSAEGGGGEKLFF	TGCAGTGCTGAGGGGGGTGGAGGGGAAAAACTGTTTTTT
-	TRBV7-2	TRBJ2-3	-	CASSFLSRDTQYF	TGTGCCAGCAGCTTCCTGTCGCGGGATACGCAGTATTTT
TRBD2	TRBV3-1	TRBJ2-3	few	CASSPSSGGRPDTQYF	TGTGCCAGCAGCCCATCTAGCGGGGGGAGGCCAGATACGCAGTATTTT
-	TRBV12-3/TRBV12-4	TRBJ1-2	few	CASSALGLGGYTF	TGTGCCAGCAGCGCACTGGGGCTAGGCGGCTACACCTTC
-	TRBV5-4	TRBJ2-4	-	CASRQDVAKNIQYF	TGTGCCAGCAGACAAGACGTAGCCAAAAACATTCAGTACTTC
TRBD1	TRBV20-1	TRBJ1-1	-	CSARGRGRTEAFF	TGCAGTGCTAGAGGCAGGGGGCGAACTGAAGCTTTCTTT
-	TRBV4-1	TRBJ1-4	many	CASSQQEGHNEKLFF	TGCGCCAGCAGCCAGCAGGAGGGACATAATGAAAAACTGTTTTTT
-	TRBV7-8	TRBJ2-5	many	CASSLVFWARPETQYF	TGTGCCAGCAGCTTAGTCTTCTGGGCCAGGCCAGAGACCCAGTACTTC
-	TRBV30	TRBJ1-4	-	CAWTPGPEKLFF	TGTGCCTGGACCCCGGGGCCAGAAAAACTGTTTTTT
-	TRBV15	TRBJ2-3	few	CATSRDVQGADTQYF	TGTGCCACCAGCAGAGATGTACAGGGAGCGGATACGCAGTATTTT
TRBD1	TRBV2	TRBJ1-6	-	CASSENGPGRGNSPLHF	TGTGCCAGCAGTGAAAACGGGCCGGGCAGGGGGAATTCACCCCTCCACTTT
-	TRBV18	TRBJ2-4	few	CASSATGEAKNIQYF	TGTGCCAGCTCTGCGACAGGCGAAGCCAAAAACATTCAGTACTTC
TRBD1	TRBV6-1	TRBJ1-4	-	CASSQPPRGRGEKLFF	TGTGCCAGCAGTCAACCCCCCAGGGGGAGAGGTGAAAAACTGTTTTTT
-	TRBV7-9	TRBJ1-4	few	CASSLDLSGGKLFF	TGTGCCAGCAGCTTAGACCTTTCCGGGGGAAAACTGTTTTTT
-	TRBV14	TRBJ1-1	few	CASSGWDRDTEAFF	TGTGCCAGCAGCGGATGGGACCGAGACACTGAAGCTTTCTTT
TRBD1	TRBV5-1	TRBJ2-6	-	CASSLATGSGANVLTF	TGCGCCAGCAGCTTGGCGACAGGGTCTGGGGCCAACGTCCTGACTTTC
-	TRBV4-2	TRBJ1-2	-	CASSHAPGRRYTF	TGTGCCAGCAGCCATGCACCGGGACGGCGCTACACCTTC
TRBD2	TRBV11-3	TRBJ2-7	-	CASSLGPAGGFDEQYF	TGTGCCAGCAGCTTAGGACCGGCCGGGGGGTTCGACGAGCAGTACTTC
TRBD2	TRBV7-9	TRBJ2-3	few	CASSLLAVDTQYF	TGTGCCAGCAGCTTACTAGCGGTAGATACGCAGTATTTT
-	TRBV6-1	TRBJ1-1	few	CASRARRENTEAFF	TGTGCCAGCAGGGCTCGACGAGAGAACACTGAAGCTTTCTTT
-	TRBV7-9	TRBJ1-5	few	CASSLGSGENQPQHF	TGTGCCAGCAGCTTAGGATCAGGGGAGAATCAGCCCCAGCATTTT
TRBD1	TRBV19	TRBJ1-6	-	CASSILTGVASPLHF	TGTGCCAGTAGTATACTGACAGGGGTTGCATCACCCCTCCACTTT
-	TRBV18	TRBJ1-1	many	CASSPMTVEAFF	TGTGCCAGCTCACCCATGACAGTTGAAGCTTTCTTT
-	TRBV4-2	TRBJ1-5	many	CASSQAGRLDQPQHF	TGTGCCAGCAGCCAAGCGGGGAGGTTGGATCAGCCCCAGCATTTT
TRBD1	TRBV12-3/TRBV12-4	TRBJ1-5	-	CASSTTGNNQPQHF	TGTGCCAGCAGTACGACAGGGAACAATCAGCCCCAGCATTTT